This TCR beta chain was sequenced for a study of blood T cell repertoires in COVID-19. Study context: The samples span acute and convalescent COVID-19 from the United States, Italy and Spain. The analysed material was cDNA or gDNA that came from T cells, B-cell-depleted T cells, or PBMCs.

In the case of this clone: Different DNA sequences within this sample yield the same CDR3.

Germline values: CDR1 SGHRS, CDR2 YFSETQ. V was clipped by 0 bases and J by 1 base, with 9 bases between them. The CDR3 covers 15 residues. Seattle cases were enrolled at active infection and followed longitudinally. The authors' processing: Nucleated cell counts were estimated from reference gene primer amplification. The assay was immunoSEQ multiplex PCR, and TCRdb's table has in-frame clones only and misses some. V, J and clone size derive from that table, while D and trimming were established from the DNA sequence. The profile shows 250,000 or so clones, 90% of them singletons. This chain joins TRBV5-1 and TRBJ2-3, with D possibly being TRBD2 (6 bases). The sequenced material came from peripheral blood. The receptor's source is an older woman with COVID-19, enrolled during active disease. The CDR3 loop reads CASSLDGGGTDTQYF. The CDR3 coding sequence is TGCGCCAGCAGCTTGGATGGAGGGGGCACAGATACGCAGTATTTT.